The rows below give T cell receptor beta chains drawn from one sample of a study of CD8+ T cells in alopecia areata. The method was immunoSEQ multiplex PCR; TCRdb's version includes in-frame clones alone and lacks a portion of them. The data show about 140,000 clones, around 55% seen once. Material: CD4+ T cells sorted from blood. The receptor source for this set is a human donor in good health. Each CDR3 is given with its conserved first and last residue. A D gene is named only where the DNA matches it firmly. Size tells how often a clone was seen (once, few, many) or the class of an expanded clone, and some rows leave it out.

J gene	CDR3 length	clone size	V gene	D gene	CDR3 protein	CDR3 DNA
TRBJ2-7	13	once	TRBV5-6	NA	CASSLTGRYEQYF	TGTGCCAGCAGCTTAACAGGGAGATACGAGCAGTACTTC
TRBJ1-4	12	NA	TRBV29-1	NA	CSARSGVEKLFF	TGCAGCGCCCGGTCTGGCGTTGAAAAACTGTTTTTT
TRBJ2-1	14	NA	TRBV30	NA	CAWSGFWTNNEQFF	TGTGCCTGGAGTGGGTTTTGGACGAACAATGAGCAGTTCTTC
TRBJ1-3	15	NA	TRBV5-1	NA	CASSLAGIGSDTIYF	TGCGCCAGCAGCTTGGCCGGTATAGGGAGTGACACCATATATTTT
TRBJ2-4	16	NA	TRBV7-2	NA	CASSEGGQLAKNIQYF	TGTGCCAGCAGCGAGGGGGGACAGCTAGCCAAAAACATTCAGTACTTC
TRBJ1-6	15	NA	TRBV5-4	NA	CASSPGLSGNSPLHF	TGTGCCAGCAGCCCCGGGTTGAGCGGCAATTCACCCCTCCACTTT
TRBJ2-3	12	NA	TRBV2	NA	CASQGGGNTQYF	TGTGCCAGCCAGGGCGGAGGGAATACGCAGTATTTT
TRBJ1-2	12	NA	TRBV29-1	NA	CSAGVFNYGYTF	TGCAGCGCAGGGGTGTTTAACTATGGCTACACCTTC
TRBJ2-5	12	NA	TRBV4-1	NA	CASSQVPETQYF	TGCGCCAGCAGCCAAGTCCCAGAGACCCAGTACTTC
TRBJ1-4	14	NA	TRBV7-9	NA	CASSYQSWDEKLFF	TGTGCCAGCAGCTACCAATCCTGGGACGAAAAACTGTTTTTT
TRBJ2-2	15	few	TRBV7-2	TRBD2	CASSFGGSNTGELFF	TGTGCCAGCAGCTTTGGCGGGAGTAACACCGGGGAGCTGTTTTTT
TRBJ1-4	12	few	TRBV29-1	NA	CSVGRGGEKLFF	TGCAGCGTTGGCAGAGGAGGGGAAAAACTGTTTTTT
TRBJ2-5	19	few	TRBV4-1	NA	CASSHMDPGGLAGKETQYF	TGCGCCAGCAGCCACATGGACCCAGGAGGGTTGGCGGGAAAAGAGACCCAGTACTTC
TRBJ2-1	15	NA	TRBV29-1	TRBD2	CSVEPGTSGLNEQFF	TGCAGCGTTGAACCCGGGACTAGCGGCTTAAATGAGCAGTTCTTC
TRBJ1-2	17	NA	TRBV15	NA	CATSRDLVQGTAYGYTF	TGTGCCACCAGCAGAGATCTCGTTCAGGGGACGGCCTATGGCTACACCTTC
TRBJ1-4	13	NA	TRBV29-1	NA	CSVAGLVPGKLFF	TGCAGCGTTGCGGGTTTGGTCCCGGGAAAACTGTTTTTT
TRBJ1-2	15	NA	TRBV10-3	NA	CAITQPVAGNYGYTF	TGTGCCATCACTCAACCGGTCGCAGGGAACTATGGCTACACCTTC
TRBJ2-7	18	NA	TRBV7-2	TRBD2	CASSLESALAGAAYEQYF	TGTGCCAGCAGCTTAGAGTCGGCCCTAGCGGGGGCAGCCTACGAGCAGTACTTC
TRBJ2-5	14	few	TRBV7-6	NA	CASSLGRGGETQYF	TGTGCCAGCAGCTTAGGGAGGGGAGGCGAGACCCAGTACTTC
TRBJ1-1	13	NA	TRBV28	NA	CASSSYGNLEAFF	TGTGCCAGCAGTAGCTATGGGAACCTTGAAGCTTTCTTT
TRBJ1-1	13	few	TRBV29-1	NA	CSVAGTQNTEAFF	TGCAGCGTGGCCGGGACACAGAACACTGAAGCTTTCTTT
TRBJ2-7	14	NA	TRBV6-5	NA	CASSYSIGGYEQYF	TGTGCCAGCAGTTACTCGATAGGAGGCTACGAGCAGTACTTC
TRBJ2-3	17	few	TRBV19	NA	CASSIGLGAVSTDTQYF	TGTGCCAGTAGTATTGGGCTCGGAGCGGTTAGCACAGATACGCAGTATTTT
TRBJ2-3	16	once	TRBV5-1	NA	CASSPAARTSTDTQYF	TGCGCCAGCAGCCCCGCTGCAAGGACAAGCACAGATACGCAGTATTTT
TRBJ1-2	14	NA	TRBV5-1	NA	CASSLPGSNYGYTF	TGCGCCAGCAGCCTCCCGGGATCTAACTATGGCTACACCTTC
TRBJ2-1	13	NA	TRBV29-1	NA	CSVEPGDVYEQFF	TGCAGCGTTGAACCGGGGGATGTTTATGAGCAGTTCTTC
TRBJ2-7	13	few	TRBV5-4	NA	CASSAGQDYEQYF	TGTGCCAGCAGCGCGGGACAAGACTACGAGCAGTACTTC
TRBJ2-2	16	NA	TRBV15	NA	CATSREGPTGTGELFF	TGTGCCACCAGCAGAGAGGGGCCCACGGGCACCGGGGAGCTGTTTTTT
TRBJ1-3	14	few	TRBV7-2	TRBD1	CASARDRGGNTIYF	TGTGCCAGCGCCCGGGACAGAGGGGGAAACACCATATATTTT
TRBJ2-7	12	NA	TRBV7-9	NA	CASSRKDYEQYF	TGTGCCAGCAGTCGTAAGGATTACGAGCAGTACTTC
TRBJ2-1	13	NA	TRBV14	NA	CASSHRHLNEQFF	TGTGCCAGCAGCCATCGTCACCTCAATGAGCAGTTCTTC
TRBJ1-1	13	NA	TRBV29-1	NA	CSVATRLADEAFF	TGCAGCGTTGCCACGAGATTAGCTGATGAAGCTTTCTTT
TRBJ2-1	11	NA	TRBV13	NA	CASSNGDEQFF	TGTGCCAGCAGTAACGGAGATGAGCAGTTCTTC
TRBJ2-5	15	NA	TRBV7-9	TRBD2	CASSLATSGRKTQYF	TGTGCCAGCAGCTTAGCGACTAGCGGGAGAAAGACCCAGTACTTC
TRBJ2-5	14	few	TRBV5-4	TRBD1	CASSPGTGEMTQYF	TGTGCCAGCAGCCCCGGGACAGGGGAGATGACCCAGTACTTC
TRBJ1-1	13	NA	TRBV29-1	TRBD1	CSGKDRVRDEAFF	TGCAGCGGAAAGGACAGGGTGAGAGATGAAGCTTTCTTT
TRBJ1-2	12	NA	TRBV15	TRBD1	CATGLDRDGYTF	TGTGCCACGGGCCTCGACAGGGATGGCTACACCTTC
TRBJ2-4	12	NA	TRBV21-1	NA	CASFVGMRIQYF	TGTGCCAGCTTCGTGGGGATGCGCATTCAGTACTTC
TRBJ1-3	17	NA	TRBV11-2	NA	CASRKRPGGLPGNTIYF	TGTGCCAGCAGGAAGCGGCCAGGCGGCCTCCCTGGAAACACCATATATTTT
TRBJ1-2	12	NA	TRBV6-1	NA	CASRLTVHGYTF	TGTGCCAGCCGCCTAACGGTTCACGGCTACACCTTC
TRBJ2-3	12	NA	TRBV11-2	NA	CASSLRTDTQYF	TGTGCCAGCAGCTTAAGGACAGATACGCAGTATTTT